Shown below are 18 T cell receptor beta chains from a single sample sequenced in a study of Ad26.COV2.S vaccination and SARS-CoV-2 variants. Only in-frame clones appear in the TCRdb table, and some are missing; sequencing was by immunoSEQ multiplex PCR. The data show roughly 180,000 clones, around 88% seen once. Specimen: peripheral blood, collected after recovery from COVID-19. Receptors originate from a human donor who had recovered from COVID-19.

V and J are TRBV4-1 and TRBJ1-2; D remains ambiguous. Per the germline V gene, CDR1 is MGHRA and CDR2 is YSYEKL. The CDR3 loop spans 17 amino acids. This CDR3 reads CPTPRLLNPGSEGGYTF. In DNA form, the CDR3 reads TGCCCCACCCCCCGCCTCTTAAACCCGGGATCGGAGGGTGGCTACACCTTC.

This chain joins TRBV29-1 and TRBJ2-1, with TRBD2 identical over 7 bases. J was trimmed by 2 bases and V by 3 bases; bases with no gene match: 4. Germline CDR1 SQVTM, CDR2 ANQGSEA. This CDR3 has 14 amino acids. CDR3 amino acids: CSVEGGTAYNEQFF. CDR3 coding DNA: TGCAGCGTTGAGGGAGGGACCGCCTACAATGAGCAGTTCTTC.

This chain uses TRBV9 with TRBJ2-1, with D perhaps being TRBD1 or TRBD2 (5 bases each). CDR1 SGDLS and CDR2 YYNGEE come from the germline V gene. V lost 6 bases and J lost 5, with 15 bases in between. There are 14 residues in the CDR3. CDR3: CASTPGPTDNEQFF. The CDR3 region has the DNA TGTGCCAGCACCCCGGGACCAACAGACAATGAGCAGTTCTTC.

The chain couples TRBV18 to TRBJ1-2; no clear D gene. The ends were cut back, 2 bases at V and 4 bases at J, with 11 bases in the middle. This CDR3 comprises 14 residues. Germline values: CDR1 KGHSH, CDR2 LQKENI. The CDR3 protein is CASSPVSEGYGYTF. CDR3 bases: TGTGCCAGCTCACCAGTTTCTGAAGGCTATGGCTACACCTTC.

The rearrangement uses TRBV14 and TRBJ1-4; D may be TRBD1 (6 bases). Germline V gene sequence: CDR1 SGHDN, CDR2 FVKESK. The CDR3 is made up of 14 amino acids. Between the trimmed V and J ends, which lost 4 bases and 8 bases, there was a span of 14 bases. In DNA form, the CDR3 reads TGTGCCAGCAGCCCCCGGATGAGGGGGGAAAAACTGTTTTTT. Encoded protein: CASSPRMRGEKLFF. Drawing the rest from reference TRBV14 and TRBJ1-4, the complete variable domain is EAGVTQFPSHSVIEKGQTVTLRCDPISGHDNLYWYRRVMGKEIKFLLHFVKESKQDESGMPNNRFLAERTGGTYSTLKVQPAELEDSGVYFCASSPRMRGEKLFFGSGTQLSVL.

DNA for the CDR3: TGCAGTGCTAGGCCTAGGCACGAGCAGTACTTC. The encoded protein is CSARPRHEQYF. V is TRBV20-1 and J is TRBJ2-7; D remains unclear. This CDR3 has 11 amino acids. Germline loops: CDR1 DFQATT, CDR2 SNEGSKA (reference sequence). Deletions cut 3 bases from V and 5 bases from J, with 8 bases between.

The chain couples TRBV15 to TRBJ2-3; no reliable D call. Germline V lookup: CDR1 LNHNV, CDR2 YYDKDF (reference sequence). With 0 bases removed from V and 5 bases from J, the gap between germline ends came to 3 bases. The length of the CDR3 is 12 residues. The CDR3 sequence: CATSRDRDTQYF. The CDR3 DNA follows: TGTGCCACCAGCAGAGATCGAGATACGCAGTATTTT.

The chain couples TRBV5-8 to TRBJ1-1, with D unresolved. Trimming pared 2 bases from V and 5 bases from J, leaving 16 bases between. This CDR3 has 15 residues. The germline gives CDR1 SGHTS, CDR2 YDEGEE. CDR3 in amino acids: CASSFGIGMGTEAFF. CDR3 DNA: TGTGCCAGCAGCTTCGGGATAGGAATGGGTACTGAAGCTTTCTTT.

The chain joins TRBV27 to TRBJ1-1; D unclear. Germline values: CDR1 MNHEY, CDR2 SMNVEV (reference sequence). The CDR3 is 14 amino acids. V dropped 3 bases and J dropped 4 bases, with 12 bases sitting between them. The CDR3 protein is CASSFGGPRTEAFF. The CDR3 DNA sequence: TGTGCCAGCAGTTTCGGCGGTCCTCGCACTGAAGCTTTCTTT.

This clone was observed a handful of times. The V and J genes are TRBV3-1 (or the pseudogene TRBV3-2) and TRBJ1-1; 7 bases are a match to TRBD1. The CDR3 is made up of 13 amino acids. Per germline, CDR1 LGHDT and CDR2 YNNKEL (reference sequence). After removal of 3 bases from V and 5 bases from J, the junction contained 3 bases not matched to a gene. The CDR3 spells CASSQLQGTEAFF. CDR3 DNA: TGTGCCAGCAGCCAGTTACAGGGGACTGAAGCTTTCTTT.

V usage is TRBV28 and J usage is TRBJ2-7; 9 bases are shared with TRBD1. Germline CDR1 and CDR2: MDHEN and SYDVKM. Unmatched junction bases numbered 5, after V lost 5 bases and J lost 6 bases. The CDR3 has 13 residues. This CDR3 is CASSPGTGLEQYF. CDR3 bases: TGTGCCAGCAGTCCCGGGACAGGGCTCGAGCAGTACTTC.

The table lists this clone with a count of one. This chain connects TRBV2 to TRBJ1-2; D remains unclear. V lost 3 bases to trimming and J lost 3 bases, with 14 bases between them. The CDR3 consists of 15 residues. Germline V gives CDR1 SNHLY, CDR2 FYNNEI. The CDR3 region is CASSDRARAYYGYTF. CDR3 DNA: TGTGCCAGCAGTGATAGGGCCCGAGCCTACTATGGCTACACCTTC. The full variable domain, with the rest looked up from reference TRBV2 and TRBJ1-2, is EPEVTQTPSHQVTQMGQEVILRCVPISNHLYFYWYRQILGQKVEFLVSFYNNEISEKSEIFDDQFSVERPDGSNFTLKIRSTKLEDSAMYFCASSDRARAYYGYTFGSGTRLTVV.

V is TRBV9 and J is TRBJ1-5, with D uncertain. Per the germline V gene, CDR1 is SGDLS and CDR2 is YYNGEE. Between the trimmed V and J ends, which lost 0 bases and 1 base, there was a span of 8 bases. The CDR3 length is 15 residues. The CDR3 coding sequence is TGTGCCAGCAGCGTAGAGGGCCAGAGCAATCAGCCCCAGCATTTT. Translated: CASSVEGQSNQPQHF.

The rearrangement links TRBV28 to TRBJ2-7, with 11 nucleotides matching TRBD2. The V and J ends lost 5 bases and 1 base, in that order; junction bases with no gene match: 10. The CDR3 covers 17 residues. Germline CDR1 MDHEN, CDR2 SYDVKM. The CDR3 DNA is TGTGCCAGCAGTCACCGTCGGATAGCGGGGGGGTCCTACGAGCAGTACTTC. This codes for CASSHRRIAGGSYEQYF. Drawing the rest from reference TRBV28 and TRBJ2-7, the complete variable domain is DVKVTQSSRYLVKRTGEKVFLECVQDMDHENMFWYRQDPGLGLRLIYFSYDVKMKEKGDIPEGYSVSREKKERFSLILESASTNQTSMYLCASSHRRIAGGSYEQYFGPGTRLTVT.

The chain recombines TRBV13 with TRBJ1-2; possible D gene TRBD1, 5 bases. Germline values: CDR1 PRHDT, CDR2 FYEKMQ (reference sequence). The CDR3 is 15 residues long. V was trimmed by 0 bases and J by 9 bases, leaving 17 bases between them. The CDR3 bases are TGTGCCAGCAGCTTAGGGGTTAGTAGGGGTGAGAGCTACACCTTC. Translated: CASSLGVSRGESYTF.

The chain joins TRBV5-1 to TRBJ2-3; possibly TRBD2 for D (6 bases). The CDR3 is 14 residues long. V was pared by 5 bases and J by 2 bases, with 12 bases between. CDR1 SGHRS and CDR2 YFSETQ come from the germline V gene. The CDR3 sequence: CASSYGGDTDTQYF. The CDR3 bases are TGCGCCAGCAGTTACGGGGGTGACACAGATACGCAGTATTTT.

This chain uses TRBV4-1 with TRBJ1-1, with D possibly being TRBD1 (5 bases). Trimming shortened V by 0 bases and J by 1 base, and 12 bases separated the two germline ends. CDR3 length: 16 residues. Per the germline V gene, CDR1 is MGHRA and CDR2 is YSYEKL. CDR3 in amino acids: CASSQEQWGGNTEAFF. The DNA for the CDR3 is TGCGCCAGCAGCCAAGAGCAGTGGGGGGGGAACACTGAAGCTTTCTTT.

The V call is TRBV4-1, the J call TRBJ2-7; 9 nucleotides agree with TRBD2. Trimming removed 1 base from V and 2 bases from J; junction bases left unmatched: 3. Germline-derived CDR1 and CDR2 are MGHRA and YSYEKL. This CDR3 has 15 residues. The CDR3 bases are TGCGCCAGCAGCCAAGCGAGCGGGGGGACCTACGAGCAGTACTTC. Its protein product is CASSQASGGTYEQYF.